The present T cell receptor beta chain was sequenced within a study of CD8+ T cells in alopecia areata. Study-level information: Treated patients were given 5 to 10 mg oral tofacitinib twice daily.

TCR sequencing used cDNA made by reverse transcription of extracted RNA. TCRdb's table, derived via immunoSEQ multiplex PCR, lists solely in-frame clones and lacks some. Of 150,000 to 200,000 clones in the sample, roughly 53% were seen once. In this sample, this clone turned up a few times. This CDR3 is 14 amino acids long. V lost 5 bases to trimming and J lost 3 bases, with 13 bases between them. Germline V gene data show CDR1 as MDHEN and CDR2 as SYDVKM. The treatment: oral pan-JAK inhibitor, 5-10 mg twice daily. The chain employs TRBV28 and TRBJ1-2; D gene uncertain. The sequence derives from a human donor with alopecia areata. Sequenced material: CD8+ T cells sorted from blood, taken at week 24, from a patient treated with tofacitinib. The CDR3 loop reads CASSPPTSYYGYTF. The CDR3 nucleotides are TGTGCCAGCAGTCCGCCCACTAGCTACTATGGCTACACCTTC.